This T cell receptor beta chain was sequenced for a study of CD8 T cells in ankylosing spondylitis. Study conclusions and caveats: Seemingly characteristic of ankylosing spondylitis blood was a TCR beta motif consisting of eight highly homologous variants. Clones linked to disease, bearing a CD8+ phenotype, were relatively rare in peripheral blood.

TCR beta libraries were made by quantitative 5'-RACE with molecular barcodes. In TCRdb, the 5' RACE reads were re-called with MiXCR into one record per CDR3 protein. The sample shows roughly 370,000 distinct CDR3 sequences, around 22% of them seen only once. CDR1 SQVTM and CDR2 ANQGSEA come from the germline V gene. The CDR3 length is 14 residues. J lost 9 bases, V lost 7 bases, and 14 bases had no gene match. Only a few counts were recorded for this clonotype. Its antigen is as yet unknown. This TCR was recovered from a male donor with ankylosing spondylitis. This rearrangement joins TRBV29-1 to TRBJ2-7, with TRBD2 matching 11 bases. Sequences were obtained from blood, either unsorted or a sorted T cell fraction (not recorded which). The DNA for the CDR3 is TGCAGCGGCGGGACTAGCGGCAGTCTACGTGGGCAGTACTTC. Protein product: CSGGTSGSLRGQYF.